Listed below are T cell receptor beta chains from one sample, sequenced in a study of T cell responses to AZD1222 COVID-19 vaccine. TCRdb's copy holds only in-frame clones and misses some; the assay was immunoSEQ multiplex PCR. The sample has about 150,000 clones, roughly 91% seen once. This specimen consisted of peripheral blood, obtained on day 0 of AZD1222 vaccination. These receptors all stem from an adult in good health. Each CDR3 is given with its conserved first and last residue. The D gene is left open where the match is weak. Part of the rows lack a size; the others show once, few, many or a class for expanded clones.

abundance | j_gene | d_gene | v_gene | CDR3aa | CDR3nt
. | TRBJ1-3 | TRBD1 | TRBV9 | CASSVSGQGTPGNTIYF | TGTGCCAGCAGCGTGTCGGGACAGGGCACCCCTGGAAACACCATATATTTT
. | TRBJ2-7 | TRBD1 | TRBV7-8 | CASSPRDRVYEQYF | TGTGCCAGCAGCCCCCGGGACAGGGTATACGAGCAGTACTTC
few | TRBJ2-5 | . | TRBV9 | CASSVAGQETQYF | TGTGCCAGCAGCGTAGCCGGCCAAGAGACCCAGTACTTC
. | TRBJ1-4 | TRBD1 | TRBV5-1 | CASSWGQPNEKLFF | TGCGCCAGCAGCTGGGGACAGCCTAATGAAAAACTGTTTTTT
once | TRBJ2-4 | TRBD2 | TRBV7-9 | CASSLWRGAIGAKNIQYF | TGTGCCAGCAGCTTATGGCGGGGGGCTATAGGAGCCAAAAACATTCAGTACTTC
. | TRBJ1-2 | TRBD1 | TRBV19 | CASDMKGQGNYGYTF | TGTGCCAGTGACATGAAGGGACAGGGGAACTATGGCTACACCTTC
once | TRBJ1-4 | TRBD1 | TRBV7-9 | CASSVGTGNEKLFF | TGTGCCAGCAGCGTAGGGACAGGCAATGAAAAACTGTTTTTT
. | TRBJ1-1 | . | TRBV28 | CASSYPGRHLEAFF | TGTGCCAGCAGTTACCCTGGGAGGCACCTCGAAGCTTTCTTT
. | TRBJ1-6 | . | TRBV4-1 | CASSQDPPAGNSPLHF | TGCGCCAGCAGCCAAGATCCTCCGGCCGGAAATTCACCCCTCCACTTT
. | TRBJ1-2 | TRBD1 | TRBV19 | CASSRTGAGNGYTF | TGTGCCAGTAGTAGGACAGGGGCGGGAAATGGCTACACCTTC
. | TRBJ1-1 | . | TRBV7-8 | CASTFLGGTEAFF | TGTGCCAGCACCTTCCTCGGGGGGACTGAAGCTTTCTTT
. | TRBJ1-1 | . | TRBV7-9 | CASTRGLWDTEAFF | TGTGCCAGCACCCGTGGACTTTGGGACACTGAAGCTTTCTTT
. | TRBJ1-2 | TRBD1 | TRBV7-8 | CASSLGDRGENGYTF | TGTGCCAGCAGCTTAGGTGACAGGGGGGAGAATGGCTACACCTTC
. | TRBJ2-5 | . | TRBV5-1 | CASSPGTHQETQYF | TGCGCCAGCAGCCCCGGGACACATCAAGAGACCCAGTACTTC
. | TRBJ2-1 | TRBD1 | TRBV27 | CAGSFNPGQGAYEQFF | TGTGCCGGCAGTTTTAACCCGGGACAGGGGGCTTATGAGCAGTTCTTC
. | TRBJ1-5 | . | TRBV5-4 | CASSLAGGGGDQPQHF | TGTGCCAGCAGCTTGGCTGGGGGGGGAGGGGATCAGCCCCAGCATTTT
. | TRBJ1-2 | TRBD1 | TRBV2 | CASSEARQGHGYTF | TGTGCCAGCAGTGAAGCGCGACAGGGGCATGGCTACACCTTC
. | TRBJ1-4 | . | TRBV2 | CASSEAVRNEKLFF | TGTGCCAGCAGTGAAGCGGTCCGAAATGAAAAACTGTTTTTT
. | TRBJ1-5 | TRBD1 | TRBV18 | CASSPSDRVGPHF | TGTGCCAGCTCACCATCGGACAGGGTCGGCCCGCATTTT
. | TRBJ1-2 | . | TRBV29-1 | CSVETGLGGYTF | TGCAGCGTTGAAACAGGGTTAGGCGGCTACACCTTC
. | TRBJ1-3 | . | TRBV7-2 | CASSRWGASTGNTIYF | TGTGCCAGCAGTAGGTGGGGGGCCTCTACTGGAAACACCATATATTTT
. | TRBJ2-7 | . | TRBV12-3/TRBV12-4 | CASSWRTGYEQYF | TGTGCCAGCAGTTGGAGGACTGGCTACGAGCAGTACTTC
. | TRBJ1-3 | . | TRBV10-2 | CASGGSGNTIYF | TGCGCCAGCGGGGGCTCTGGAAACACCATATATTTT
. | TRBJ1-1 | TRBD1 | TRBV3-1/TRBV3-2 | CASRQDRATEAFF | TGTGCCAGCAGACAGGACAGGGCAACTGAAGCTTTCTTT